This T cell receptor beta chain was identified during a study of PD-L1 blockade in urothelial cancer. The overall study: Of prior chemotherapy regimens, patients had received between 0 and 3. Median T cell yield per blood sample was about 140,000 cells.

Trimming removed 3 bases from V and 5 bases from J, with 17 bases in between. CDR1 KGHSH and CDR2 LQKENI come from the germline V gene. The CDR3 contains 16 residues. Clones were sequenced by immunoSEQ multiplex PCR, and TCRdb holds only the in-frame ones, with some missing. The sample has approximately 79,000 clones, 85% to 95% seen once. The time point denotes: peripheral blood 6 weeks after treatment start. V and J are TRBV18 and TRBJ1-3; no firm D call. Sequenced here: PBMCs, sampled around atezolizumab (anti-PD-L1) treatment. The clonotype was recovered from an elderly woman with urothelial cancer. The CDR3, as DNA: TGTGCCAGCTCACCGAGTTCCAGTGACACTCGAAACACCATATATTTT. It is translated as CASSPSSSDTRNTIYF.